These 18 T cell receptor beta chains share one sample of origin, sequenced in a study of blood T cells in healthy people across ages. The use of a sample-barcoded 5' primer and a J-beta primer mix characterized a second PCR of roughly 6 to 11 cycles. TCRdb re-analysed the 5' RACE reads in MiXCR, keeping a single row per CDR3 protein. The sample comprises about 1,400,000 distinct CDR3 sequences, around 42% of which are singletons, and 7.9% rests with the top ten. Sequencing was done on a sample of blood. These receptors were collected from a woman under 30 in good health.

This chain joins TRBV5-1 and TRBJ1-1; tentatively, D is TRBD1 (6 bases). CDR3 length equals 14 residues. V was clipped by 2 bases and J by 1 base, with 9 bases between them. Germline CDR1 is SGHRS and CDR2 is YFSETQ. For the CDR3, the DNA is TGCGCCAGCAGCTTCCTACAGGGGAACACTGAAGCTTTCTTT. Translating it yields CASSFLQGNTEAFF.

This clonotype was picked up a small number of times. The chain couples TRBV5-1 to TRBJ2-2; D is possibly TRBD2 (6 bases). Trimming pared 4 bases from V and 1 base from J, leaving 14 bases between. This CDR3 is built from 16 residues. Germline V CDR1 and CDR2: SGHRS, YFSETQ. The CDR3 is CASSPPGGVNTGELFF. In DNA, the CDR3 is TGCGCCAGCAGCCCCCCTGGCGGGGTGAACACCGGGGAGCTGTTTTTT.

This clonotype has a handful of counts. The rearrangement joins TRBV7-9 to TRBJ1-2; 9 bases map to TRBD1. Looked up from germline, CDR1 is SEHNR and CDR2 is FQNEAQ (reference sequence). The CDR3 totals 14 residues. The V and J ends lost 5 bases and 6 bases, in that order; junction bases with no gene match: 7. CDR3 residues: CASSTTTGGDGYTF. CDR3 DNA: TGTGCCAGCAGCACTACCACAGGGGGCGATGGCTACACCTTC.

The gene calls are TRBV12-3 or TRBV12-4 and TRBJ2-7; no clear D. The V and J ends lost 3 bases and 6 bases respectively, with 9 bases between them. This CDR3 has 12 amino acids. As DNA, the CDR3 is TGTGCCAGCAGTTTTTCGGGTTCCGAGCAGTACTTC. Protein product: CASSFSGSEQYF.

The sample holds a few counts of this clonotype. The chain uses TRBV20-1 and TRBJ1-2, with D possibly matching TRBD1 (5 bases). CDR1 DFQATT and CDR2 SNEGSKA come from the germline V gene (reference sequence). The CDR3 consists of 13 residues. With 7 bases removed from V and 4 bases from J, the gap between germline ends came to 16 bases. CDR3 sequence (DNA): TGCAGTGGGGGGGATAACCGAGCCTATGGCTACACCTTC. Translating gives CSGGDNRAYGYTF.

This clonotype was detected only a few times. This chain uses TRBV20-1 with TRBJ2-3, with TRBD2 matching 9 bases. This CDR3 has 16 residues. Trimming took 3 bases from V and 3 from J; bases not matched to a gene: 10. Germline values: CDR1 DFQATT, CDR2 SNEGSKA (reference sequence). The CDR3 region has the DNA TGCAGTGCTAGGGAGGTAGCGGGAGATGGGACAGATACGCAGTATTTT. Translating it yields CSAREVAGDGTDTQYF.

The J gene is TRBJ2-1, the V gene TRBV7-9, with D perhaps given as TRBD1 or TRBD2 (5 bases each). Germline V gene lookup returns CDR1 SEHNR and CDR2 FQNEAQ (reference sequence). V was clipped by 6 bases and J by 2 bases, with 20 bases between them. This CDR3 comprises 17 residues. CDR3 residues: CASSPQRLRGPYNEQFF. The CDR3 DNA is TGTGCCAGCAGTCCACAACGGCTCCGGGGACCCTACAATGAGCAGTTCTTC.

This chain uses TRBV29-1 with TRBJ2-7; a possible D gene is TRBD2 (5 bases). In germline, CDR1 is SQVTM, CDR2 ANQGSEA. The CDR3 is made up of 15 amino acids. V lost 2 bases and J lost 7, with 21 bases in between. CDR3 residues: CSVEIGLTGYNEQYF. The CDR3 DNA reads as TGCAGCGTTGAAATTGGTCTCACGGGGTACAATGAGCAGTACTTC.

The chain has TRBV12-3 or TRBV12-4 and TRBJ1-2; D is perhaps TRBD1 (5 bases). The CDR3 has 14 amino acids. Trimming removed 6 bases at V and 4 bases at J, with 15 bases between. The CDR3 DNA sequence: TGTGCCAGCAGGGGATCCGGGACCCTCTATGGCTACACCTTC. Residues: CASRGSGTLYGYTF.

The J gene is TRBJ2-1, the V gene TRBV19; no definite D call. Germline V gives CDR1 LNHDA, CDR2 SQIVND (reference sequence). The CDR3 totals 13 residues. The V end lost 6 bases, the J end lost 3 bases, and 9 bases lay between the germline ends. The CDR3 loop is CASSVKRYNEQFF. CDR3 sequence (DNA): TGTGCCAGTAGCGTCAAACGCTACAATGAGCAGTTCTTC.

This clonotype was counted between two and nine times. The J gene is TRBJ2-7, the V gene TRBV7-2; tentative D call: TRBD2 (6 bases). There are 15 residues in the CDR3. V was pared by 5 bases and J by 1 base, with 15 bases between. Germline CDR1 reads SGHTA; CDR2 reads FQGNSA. CDR3 sequence: CASSPWGSGSYEQYF. The CDR3 DNA reads as TGTGCCAGCAGCCCTTGGGGGAGCGGGTCCTACGAGCAGTACTTC.

The chain has TRBV6-6 and TRBJ2-7; the D call may be TRBD1 or TRBD2 (6 bases each). The CDR3 runs to 11 residues. Trimming took off 6 bases at V and 6 bases at J, with 9 bases between the two ends. The V gene's germline CDR1 is MNHNY and CDR2 SVGAGI (reference sequence). CDR3 DNA sequence: TGTGCCAGCAGCTGGGGGGCCGAGCAGTACTTC. Translation gives CASSWGAEQYF.

The V call is TRBV27, the J call TRBJ2-4; TRBD1 matches at 7 bases. The J call is in doubt because the DNA end fits TRBJ2-7 better. Germline loops: CDR1 MNHEY, CDR2 SMNVEV (reference sequence). The CDR3 loop spans 15 amino acids. CDR3 in amino acids: CASSSTGFRLTEQYF. For the CDR3, the DNA is TGTGCCAGCAGTTCGACAGGGTTCAGACTAACCGAGCAGTACTTC.

The chain carries TRBV27 and TRBJ2-6; D might be TRBD1 or TRBD2, each matching 5 bases. Per germline, CDR1 MNHEY and CDR2 SMNVEV (reference sequence). There are 16 residues in the CDR3. The V and J ends lost 3 bases and 2 bases respectively, with 11 bases between them. CDR3 bases: TGTGCCAGCAGTTTCCGGGGCCCAACTGGGGCCAACGTCCTGACTTTC. Its protein product is CASSFRGPTGANVLTF.

This clonotype was recorded only once. J is TRBJ2-3 and V is TRBV2; 9 bases map to TRBD2. The ends lost 2 bases at V and 7 bases at J; junction bases unmatched: 13. The CDR3 contains 17 residues. The V gene's germline CDR1 is SNHLY and CDR2 FYNNEI. Here the CDR3 reads CASSEYQRGDPFNTQYF. The CDR3 region has the DNA TGTGCCAGCAGTGAATATCAGCGGGGGGATCCCTTTAATACGCAGTATTTT.

This clonotype appeared a few times. The chain recombines TRBV10-2 with TRBJ1-1; no reliable D call. The CDR3 length is 14 residues. The germline CDR1 and CDR2 sequences are WSHSY and SAAADI. Trimming took off 7 bases at V and 0 bases at J, with 12 bases between the two ends. The CDR3 nucleotides read TGCGCCAGCAACTTCGCGAACATGAACACTGAAGCTTTCTTT. Amino acids: CASNFANMNTEAFF.

This clonotype has ten or more counts. V gene TRBV7-2 combines with J gene TRBJ2-1; D gene unclear. Germline V gives CDR1 SGHTA, CDR2 FQGNSA. Trimming stripped 0 bases from V and 4 bases from J, with 4 bases between. The CDR3 runs to 13 residues. CDR3 protein: CASSLAAYNEQFF. CDR3 in DNA: TGTGCCAGCAGCTTAGCGGCTTACAATGAGCAGTTCTTC.

The chain uses TRBV20-1 and TRBJ2-3; 7 positions agree with TRBD2. Per germline, CDR1 DFQATT and CDR2 SNEGSKA (reference sequence). The V and J ends lost 0 bases and 7 bases, in that order; junction bases with no gene match: 13. This CDR3 has 16 residues. CDR3 sequence reads: CSARDRPSGHRYTQYF. CDR3 DNA: TGCAGTGCTAGAGATCGGCCTAGCGGCCACCGGTATACGCAGTATTTT.